This TCR beta chain was recorded in a study of tumor-infiltrating lymphocytes in localized non-small cell lung cancer. Study-level results: No T-cell fraction difference was seen between IM1 and IM2 tumors. Technical variation could not be separated from intratumor heterogeneity here.

On this clone itself: Its antigen is unidentified.

Germline V gene data show CDR1 as SGHNT and CDR2 as YYREEE (reference sequence). Trimming pared 3 bases from V and 1 base from J, leaving 15 bases between. The CDR3 is 16 residues long. Sequenced by immunoSEQ multiplex PCR; TCRdb stores in-frame clones only, minus some. The data hold around 12,000 clones, with roughly 64% observed a single time. The sequenced material came from lung tumor tissue. The TCR originated in a human donor with non-small cell lung cancer. J is TRBJ2-3 and V is TRBV5-4, with D perhaps matching TRBD1 (6 bases). The CDR3 region is CASSSDSTWGTDTQYF. The CDR3 DNA is TGTGCCAGCAGCTCGGACAGCACTTGGGGCACAGATACGCAGTATTTT.